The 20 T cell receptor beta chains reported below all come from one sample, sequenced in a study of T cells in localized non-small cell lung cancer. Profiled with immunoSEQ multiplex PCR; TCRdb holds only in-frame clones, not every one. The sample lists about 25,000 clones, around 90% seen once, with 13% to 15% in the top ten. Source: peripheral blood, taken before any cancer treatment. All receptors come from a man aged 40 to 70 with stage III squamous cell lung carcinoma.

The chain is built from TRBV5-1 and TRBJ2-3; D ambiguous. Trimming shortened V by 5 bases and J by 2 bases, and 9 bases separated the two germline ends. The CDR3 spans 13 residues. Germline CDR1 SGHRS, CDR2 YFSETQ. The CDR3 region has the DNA TGCGCCAGCAGAGGAAGCACCACAGATACGCAGTATTTT. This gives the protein CASRGSTTDTQYF. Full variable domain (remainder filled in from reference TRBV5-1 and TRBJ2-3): KAGVTQTPRYLIKTRGQQVTLSCSPISGHRSVSWYQQTPGQGLQFLFEYFSETQRNKGNFPGRFSGRQFSNSRSEMNVSTLELGDSALYLCASRGSTTDTQYFGPGTRLTVL.

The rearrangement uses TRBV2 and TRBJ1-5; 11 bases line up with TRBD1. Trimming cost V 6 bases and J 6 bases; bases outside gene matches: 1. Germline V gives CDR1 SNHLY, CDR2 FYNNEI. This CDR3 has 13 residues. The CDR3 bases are TGTGCCAGCAGGGGGACAGGGGGTCAGCCCCAGCATTTT. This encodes CASRGTGGQPQHF.

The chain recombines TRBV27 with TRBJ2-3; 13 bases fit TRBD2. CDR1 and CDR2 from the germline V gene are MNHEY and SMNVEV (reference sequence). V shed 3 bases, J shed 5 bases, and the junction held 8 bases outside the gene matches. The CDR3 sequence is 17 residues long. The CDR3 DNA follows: TGTGCCAGCAGTTTGCGCGTCGGACTAGCGGGAGAAGATACGCAGTATTTT. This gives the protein CASSLRVGLAGEDTQYF.

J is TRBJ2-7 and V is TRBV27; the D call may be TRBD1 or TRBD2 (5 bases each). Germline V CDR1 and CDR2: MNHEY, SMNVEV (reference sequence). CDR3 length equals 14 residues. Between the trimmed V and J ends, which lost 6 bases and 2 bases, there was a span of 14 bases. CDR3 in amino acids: CASRLRDGPYEQYF. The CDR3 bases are TGTGCCAGCAGACTCCGGGACGGCCCCTACGAGCAGTACTTC.

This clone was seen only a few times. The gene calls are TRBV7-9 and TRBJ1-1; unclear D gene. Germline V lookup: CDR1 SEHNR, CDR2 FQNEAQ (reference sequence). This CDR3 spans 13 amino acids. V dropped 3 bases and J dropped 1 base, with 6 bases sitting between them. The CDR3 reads CASSFGKNTEAFF. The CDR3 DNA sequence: TGTGCCAGCAGCTTCGGGAAGAACACTGAAGCTTTCTTT.

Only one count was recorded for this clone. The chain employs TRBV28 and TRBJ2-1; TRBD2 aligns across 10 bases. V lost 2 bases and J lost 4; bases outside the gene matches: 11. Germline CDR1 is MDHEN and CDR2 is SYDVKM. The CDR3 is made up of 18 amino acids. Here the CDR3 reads CASSLVVLAGVSYNEQFF. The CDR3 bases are TGTGCCAGCAGTTTAGTCGTCCTAGCGGGAGTTTCATACAATGAGCAGTTCTTC.

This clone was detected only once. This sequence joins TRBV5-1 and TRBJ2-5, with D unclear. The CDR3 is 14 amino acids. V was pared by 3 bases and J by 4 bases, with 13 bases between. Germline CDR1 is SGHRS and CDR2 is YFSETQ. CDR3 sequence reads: CASSSGPAGETQYF. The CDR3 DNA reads TGCGCCAGCAGCTCCGGACCAGCAGGAGAGACCCAGTACTTC.

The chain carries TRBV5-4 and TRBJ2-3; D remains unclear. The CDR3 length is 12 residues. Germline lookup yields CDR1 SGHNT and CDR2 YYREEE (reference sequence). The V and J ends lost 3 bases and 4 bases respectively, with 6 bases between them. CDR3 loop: CASSSSADTQYF. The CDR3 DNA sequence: TGTGCCAGCAGCTCGAGCGCAGATACGCAGTATTTT. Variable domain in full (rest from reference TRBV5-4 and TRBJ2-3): ETGVTQSPTHLIKTRGQQVTLRCSSQSGHNTVSWYQQALGQGPQFIFQYYREEENGRGNFPPRFSGLQFPNYSSELNVNALELDDSALYLCASSSSADTQYFGPGTRLTVL.

DNA of the CDR3: TGTGCCAGCAGCTCCCGACAGGGTGTGAATGAGCAGTTCTTC. It is translated as CASSSRQGVNEQFF. The chain employs TRBV5-8 and TRBJ2-1, with 7 nucleotides matching TRBD1. V shed 3 bases and J 7 bases; nucleotides not matched to a gene: 7. CDR1 and CDR2 from the germline V gene are SGHTS and YDEGEE. This CDR3 contains 14 residues.

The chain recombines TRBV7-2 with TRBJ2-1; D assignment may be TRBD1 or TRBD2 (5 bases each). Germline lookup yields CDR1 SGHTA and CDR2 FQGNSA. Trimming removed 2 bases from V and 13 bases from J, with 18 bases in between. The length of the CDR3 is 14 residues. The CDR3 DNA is TGTGCCAGCAGCTTAAGGGGACCCACGGGGAAACAGTTCTTC. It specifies CASSLRGPTGKQFF.

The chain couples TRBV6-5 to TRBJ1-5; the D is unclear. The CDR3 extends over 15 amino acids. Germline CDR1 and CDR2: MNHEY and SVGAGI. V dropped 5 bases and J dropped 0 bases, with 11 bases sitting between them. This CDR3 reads CASSPGVYSNQPQHF. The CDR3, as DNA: TGTGCCAGCAGTCCCGGGGTGTATAGCAATCAGCCCCAGCATTTT.

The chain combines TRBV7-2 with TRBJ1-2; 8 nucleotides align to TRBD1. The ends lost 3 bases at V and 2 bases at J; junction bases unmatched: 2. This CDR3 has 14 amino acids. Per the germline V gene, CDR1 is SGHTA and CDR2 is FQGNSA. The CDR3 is CASSFSGGNYGYTF. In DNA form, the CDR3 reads TGTGCCAGCAGCTTTTCAGGGGGCAACTATGGCTACACCTTC.

The CDR3 nucleotides are TGTGCCATCAGTGATGGCCCCCCACTCTACGAGCAGTACTTC. Its translation: CAISDGPPLYEQYF. The genes are TRBV10-3 and TRBJ2-7, with D hard to call. The germline CDR1 and CDR2 sequences are ENHRY and SYGVKD. The ends were cut back, 3 bases at V and 3 bases at J, with 12 bases in the middle. The length of the CDR3 is 14 residues.

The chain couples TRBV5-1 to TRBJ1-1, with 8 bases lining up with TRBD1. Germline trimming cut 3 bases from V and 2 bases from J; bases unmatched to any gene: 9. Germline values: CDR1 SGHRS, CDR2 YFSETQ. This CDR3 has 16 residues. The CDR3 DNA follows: TGCGCCAGCAGCTGGGGACAGGTGGAAGGCAACACTGAAGCTTTCTTT. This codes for CASSWGQVEGNTEAFF.

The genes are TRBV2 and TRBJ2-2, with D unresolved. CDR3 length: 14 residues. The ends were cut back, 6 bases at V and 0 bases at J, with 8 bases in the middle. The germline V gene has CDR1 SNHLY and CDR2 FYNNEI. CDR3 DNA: TGTGCCAGCAGGGGGTGGTCGAACACCGGGGAGCTGTTTTTT. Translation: CASRGWSNTGELFF.

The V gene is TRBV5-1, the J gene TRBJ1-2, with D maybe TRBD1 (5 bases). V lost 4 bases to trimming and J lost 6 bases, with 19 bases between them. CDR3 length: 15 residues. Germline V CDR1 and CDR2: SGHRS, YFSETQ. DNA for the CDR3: TGCGCCAGCAGCCAACAGGATTTTGGAGGCGATGGCTACACCTTC. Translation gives CASSQQDFGGDGYTF.

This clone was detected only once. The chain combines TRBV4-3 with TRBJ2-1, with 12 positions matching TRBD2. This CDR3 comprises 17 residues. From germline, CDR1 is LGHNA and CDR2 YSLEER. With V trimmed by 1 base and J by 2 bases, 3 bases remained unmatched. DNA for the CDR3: TGCGCCAGCAGCCAAGCTAGCGGGGGGGCGCCCTACAATGAGCAGTTCTTC. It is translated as CASSQASGGAPYNEQFF.

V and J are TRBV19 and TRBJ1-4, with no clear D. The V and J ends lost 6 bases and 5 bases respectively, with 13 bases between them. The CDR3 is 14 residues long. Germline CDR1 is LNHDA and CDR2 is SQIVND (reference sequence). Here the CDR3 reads CASRSTRINEKLFF. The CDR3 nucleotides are TGTGCCAGTAGGTCCACCCGGATAAATGAAAAACTGTTTTTT.

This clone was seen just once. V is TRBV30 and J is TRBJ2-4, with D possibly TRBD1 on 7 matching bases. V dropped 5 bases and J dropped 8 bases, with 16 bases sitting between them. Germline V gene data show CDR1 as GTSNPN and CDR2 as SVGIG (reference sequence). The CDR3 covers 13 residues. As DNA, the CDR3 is TGTGCCTGGTCCTGGGGAGGACAGGACATTCAGTACTTC. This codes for CAWSWGGQDIQYF.

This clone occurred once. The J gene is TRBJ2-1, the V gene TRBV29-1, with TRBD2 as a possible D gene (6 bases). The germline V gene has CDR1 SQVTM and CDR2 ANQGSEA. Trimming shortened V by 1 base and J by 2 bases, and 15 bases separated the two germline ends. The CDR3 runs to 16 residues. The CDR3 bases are TGCAGCGTTGAAGGAGCGGCGGGAATAACCTACAATGAGCAGTTCTTC. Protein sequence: CSVEGAAGITYNEQFF.